This T cell receptor (beta chain) comes out of a study of human versus mouse CDR3 diversity and MHC coevolution. General study results and limits: Human CDR3s averaged more deletions and insertions than mouse CDR3s. The lowest clonal inequality scores came from most of the three human donors.

V was pared by 6 bases and J by 7 bases, with 19 bases between. The CDR3 is 14 residues long. Per the germline V gene, CDR1 is SGHDT and CDR2 is YYEEEE. Sorting isolated naive CD4 T cells lacking CD45RO and expressing CD62L. As for this clone: What it binds is unknown.

Profiling relied on immunoSEQ multiplex PCR, and the TCRdb table lists in-frame clones only, not all of them. The sample gives roughly 80,000 clones, about nine tenths of which show up once; less than 0.19% is in the top ten. The sample comprised naive CD4+ T cells from blood. Subset indicated: CD45RO-negative CD62L-positive naive CD4 T cells. The rearrangement joins TRBV5-6 to TRBJ2-5; D might be TRBD1 (6 bases). This TCR came from a person aged 25 to 69 in good health. The CDR3 DNA reads as TGTGCCAGCAAACCGGGACAAGCTGGGGGGACCCAGTACTTC. Its protein is CASKPGQAGGTQYF.